This TCR beta chain derives from a study of STAT5B mutations in CD4+ large granular lymphocyte leukemia. Broader study findings: About 26% of private leukemic clonotypes occurred rarely in other patients' non-leukemic repertoires.

TCRdb's copy holds only in-frame clones and misses some; the assay was immunoSEQ multiplex PCR. The table lists 25,000 to 35,000 clones, approximately 71% of them singletons. In the case of this clone: Its matching antigen is unknown.

Trimming removed 3 bases at V and 4 bases at J, with 18 bases between. The length of the CDR3 is 16 residues. Per germline, CDR1 MDHEN and CDR2 SYDVKM. The sequence was obtained from a human donor in good health. The specimen was CD4+ T cells from blood buffy coats. The chain carries TRBV28 and TRBJ1-2; D might be TRBD1 (6 bases). The CDR3 DNA sequence: TGTGCCAGCAGTTTGGGTCGACAGGCCACAAGCTATGGCTACACCTTC. Its translation is CASSLGRQATSYGYTF.